Shown below are 30 T cell receptor beta chains from a single sample sequenced in a study of patients with pleural tuberculosis. TCRdb ran MiXCR on the reads and lists one entry per CDR3 protein. The data show 40,000 to 55,000 distinct CDR3 sequences, with 6% to 9.5% seen just once and about 16% held by the top ten. Receptors were obtained from a human donor with pleural tuberculosis.

This clonotype was seen many times. V gene TRBV12-3 or TRBV12-4 combines with J gene TRBJ1-5; TRBD1 might be the D (5 bases). V lost 3 bases and J lost 2, with 14 bases in between. The CDR3 covers 16 residues. The DNA for the CDR3 is TGTGCCAGCAGTTTGGGGGGAGCGGGCGGCAATCAGCCCCAGCATTTT. It translates to CASSLGGAGGNQPQHF.

The sample holds many counts of this clonotype. This chain links TRBV12-3 or TRBV12-4 with TRBJ1-5; possibly TRBD1 for D (5 bases). This CDR3 comprises 16 residues. Trimming removed 5 bases from V and 0 bases from J, with 14 bases in between. The CDR3 region has the DNA TGTGCCAGCAGTCCCGCGGGGGTCGTTAGCAATCAGCCCCAGCATTTT. Translating gives CASSPAGVVSNQPQHF.

This clonotype was observed at least ten times. J is TRBJ1-1 and V is TRBV7-8; D remains unclear. Trimming took 1 base from V and 3 from J, leaving 9 bases between them. CDR1 SGHVS and CDR2 FQNEAQ come from the germline V gene. The CDR3 runs 14 residues. CDR3 protein: CASSLVRRDTEAFF. CDR3 in DNA: TGTGCCAGCAGCTTAGTACGGCGGGACACTGAAGCTTTCTTT.

Ten or more counts support this clonotype. V usage is TRBV6-1 and J usage is TRBJ2-3; the match to TRBD2 covers 11 bases. The CDR3 sequence is 13 residues long. Germline loops: CDR1 MNHNS, CDR2 SASEGT. V was pared by 5 bases and J by 5 bases, with 0 bases of the junction left unmatched. As DNA, the CDR3 is TGTGCCAGCAGTACTAGCGGGAGAGATACGCAGTATTTT. Its protein is CASSTSGRDTQYF.

This clonotype was recorded a few times. This rearrangement joins TRBV11-2 to TRBJ2-7; 9 bases fit TRBD1. This CDR3 has 15 amino acids. J was trimmed by 3 bases and V by 5 bases; bases with no gene match: 8. Germline lookup yields CDR1 SGHAT and CDR2 FQNNGV. CDR3 region: CASSAGTGPLYEQYV. CDR3 DNA sequence: TGTGCCAGCAGCGCCGGGACAGGGCCTCTCTACGAGCAGTACGTC.

The rearrangement uses TRBV5-6 and TRBJ2-1; possibly TRBD1 or TRBD2 for D (5 bases each). Deletions cut 7 bases from V and 9 bases from J, with 17 bases between. Looked up from germline, CDR1 is SGHDT and CDR2 is YYEEEE. This CDR3 has 13 residues. CDR3 coding DNA: TGTGCCAGCTTGCGGCGACGGGGCGGTGAGCAGTTCTTC. Translation gives CASLRRRGGEQFF.

This clonotype was found many times. DNA for the CDR3: TGCAGTGCCGGTGGACAGGCGGACTCCTACAATGAGCAGTTCTTC. Translation gives CSAGGQADSYNEQFF. This chain joins TRBV20-1 and TRBJ2-1, with 7 bases lining up with TRBD1. The germline gives CDR1 DFQATT, CDR2 SNEGSKA (reference sequence). V dropped 6 bases and J dropped 0; count of bases not matched to a gene: 8. The CDR3 length is 15 residues.

This clonotype was observed many times. The chain recombines TRBV11-1 with TRBJ1-1, with 7 bases aligning to TRBD1. V lost 0 bases, J lost 4 bases, and 2 bases stayed unmatched. The CDR3 length is 14 residues. Germline CDR1 reads SGHAT; CDR2 reads FQDESV (reference sequence). The CDR3 DNA is TGTGCCAGCAGCTTAGCAGGGGGCGCCACTGAAGCTTTCTTT. Protein sequence: CASSLAGGATEAFF.

The sample holds many counts of this clonotype. In DNA form, the CDR3 reads TGTGCCAGCAGTTTAATCAGGGTCGAGGAGACCCAGTACTTC. Its translation is CASSLIRVEETQYF. The J gene is TRBJ2-5, the V gene TRBV28, with D possibly matching TRBD1 (5 bases). Trimming pared 2 bases from V and 5 bases from J, leaving 12 bases between. Per germline, CDR1 MDHEN and CDR2 SYDVKM. There are 14 residues in the CDR3. Variable domain in full (rest from reference TRBV28 and TRBJ2-5): DVKVTQSSRYLVKRTGEKVFLECVQDMDHENMFWYRQDPGLGLRLIYFSYDVKMKEKGDIPEGYSVSREKKERFSLILESASTNQTSMYLCASSLIRVEETQYFGPGTRLLVL.

This clonotype was seen repeatedly, ten times or more. The gene calls are TRBV3-1 and TRBJ2-1; D gene unclear. V was clipped by 4 bases and J by 5 bases, with 12 bases between them. In germline, CDR1 is LGHDT, CDR2 YNNKEL (reference sequence). The CDR3 extends over 14 amino acids. The CDR3 spells CASSRTARHNEQFF. CDR3 nucleotide sequence: TGTGCCAGCAGCCGGACGGCTAGACACAATGAGCAGTTCTTC.

In this sample, this clonotype turned up many times. The chain couples TRBV24-1 to TRBJ2-1; D is perhaps TRBD1 or TRBD2 (7 bases each). V lost 3 bases to trimming and J lost 11 bases, with 22 bases between them. The CDR3 is made up of 16 amino acids. The germline V gene has CDR1 KGHDR and CDR2 SFDVKD. This chain's CDR3 is CATSDRQGLTSMKQFF. For the CDR3, the DNA is TGTGCCACCAGTGATAGACAGGGACTAACATCTATGAAGCAGTTCTTC.

The table lists this clonotype with many counts. The chain combines TRBV28 with TRBJ1-6; D is uncertain. Germline loops: CDR1 MDHEN, CDR2 SYDVKM. The CDR3 runs to 12 residues. Deletions cut 3 bases from V and 8 bases from J, with 5 bases between. CDR3 DNA: TGTGCCAGCAGTTTTAGTGATTCACCCCTCCACTTT. Residues: CASSFSDSPLHF. The full variable domain, its missing parts supplied by reference TRBV28 and TRBJ1-6, is DVKVTQSSRYLVKRTGEKVFLECVQDMDHENMFWYRQDPGLGLRLIYFSYDVKMKEKGDIPEGYSVSREKKERFSLILESASTNQTSMYLCASSFSDSPLHFGNGTRLTVT.

This clonotype was seen repeatedly, ten times or more. The chain combines TRBV4-1 with TRBJ1-2; a possible D gene is TRBD1 (5 bases). The length of the CDR3 is 15 residues. Trimming left V 0 bases short and J 4 bases short, with 12 bases between. Germline V CDR1 and CDR2: MGHRA, YSYEKL. The chain's CDR3 is CASSQDRSGSYGYTF. The CDR3 DNA sequence: TGCGCCAGCAGCCAAGATCGTTCAGGGAGCTATGGCTACACCTTC.

About this clonotype itself: A read error is possible here, since a much larger clone lies one base away. The gene calls are TRBV18 and TRBJ2-1, with D possibly being TRBD1 (5 bases). CDR1 and CDR2 (germline): KGHSH, LQKENI. The CDR3 contains 12 residues. The CDR3 sequence is CASSPREDERFF. The DNA of the CDR3 is TGTGCCAGCTCACCCAGGGAAGATGAGCGGTTCTTC.

The V and J genes are TRBV5-4 and TRBJ2-7; 8 nucleotides line up with TRBD1. The CDR3 sequence is 14 residues long. Trimming removed 1 base from V and 3 bases from J; junction bases left unmatched: 3. CDR1 and CDR2 from the germline V gene are SGHNT and YYREEE (reference sequence). The CDR3 reads CASSLQGAVYEQYV. For the CDR3, the DNA is TGTGCCAGCAGCTTGCAGGGGGCCGTCTACGAGCAGTACGTC.

This clonotype has at least ten counts. This rearrangement joins TRBV6-1 to TRBJ2-1, with D hard to call. The CDR3 covers 13 residues. V gave up 9 bases and J gave up 5 bases, with 14 bases separating them. Per germline, CDR1 MNHNS and CDR2 SASEGT. The CDR3 sequence: CASRRYRNNEQFF. Written as DNA, the CDR3 is TGTGCCAGTAGGCGGTACCGCAACAATGAGCAGTTCTTC.

This clonotype has at least ten counts. The chain links TRBV6-2 or TRBV6-3 to TRBJ2-7; the D is unclear. The CDR3 is made up of 14 amino acids. Looked up from germline, CDR1 is MNHEY and CDR2 is SVGEGT. The V gene lost 0 bases and the J gene lost 6 bases, with 12 bases spanning the gap. The CDR3 DNA reads as TGTGCCAGCAGTTACTCAGGGCTGAGGAGCGAGCAGTACGTC. The encoded protein is CASSYSGLRSEQYV.

This clonotype has only a few counts. J is TRBJ2-4 and V is TRBV11-1; D not resolved. Trimming removed 5 bases at V and 6 bases at J, with 17 bases between. This CDR3 has 15 amino acids. CDR1 is SGHAT and CDR2 is FQDESV in the germline V gene (reference sequence). The CDR3 loop is CASSPRQGSRNIQYF. As DNA, the CDR3 is TGTGCCAGCAGCCCCCGACAAGGGTCGAGAAACATTCAGTACTTC.

This clonotype was seen only a few times. V is TRBV4-2 and J is TRBJ2-3, with 15 bases fitting TRBD2. Germline lookup yields CDR1 LGHNA and CDR2 YNFKEQ. Losses at the gene ends were 4 bases for V and 3 bases for J; bases not matched to a gene: 5. The CDR3 sequence is 17 residues long. CDR3 sequence reads: CASSPDGTSGRTDTQYF. In DNA, the CDR3 is TGTGCCAGCAGCCCAGATGGGACTAGCGGGAGGACAGATACGCAGTATTTT.

This clonotype was counted many times. The chain is built from TRBV12-3 or TRBV12-4 and TRBJ1-3; D is possibly TRBD1 (5 bases). Trimming left V 6 bases short and J 3 bases short, with 18 bases between. This CDR3 is 16 amino acids long. For the CDR3, the DNA is TGTGCCAGCAGACGGACCCTGGGGACGGATGGAAACACCATATATTTT. Protein product: CASRRTLGTDGNTIYF.

On this clonotype: A much larger clone is a single base away; this may be a read error. The rearrangement uses TRBV12-3 or TRBV12-4 and TRBJ2-7, with TRBD2 matching 11 bases. The CDR3 is 16 amino acids. In nucleotides, the CDR3 is TGTGCCAGCAACGGGACTAGCGGTTGGGTCCCCTACGAGCAGCACTTC. Protein product: CASNGTSGWVPYEQHF.

Many counts were recorded for this clonotype. The chain recombines TRBV15 with TRBJ2-7, with D possibly TRBD1 on 6 matching bases. The germline V gene has CDR1 LNHNV and CDR2 YYDKDF (reference sequence). The CDR3 loop spans 15 amino acids. Trimming pared 2 bases from V and 6 bases from J, leaving 17 bases between. The CDR3 here is CATSRKKGHGGEQYV. The CDR3 DNA is TGTGCCACCAGCAGAAAAAAGGGACACGGCGGCGAGCAGTACGTC.

The sample holds many counts of this clonotype. As DNA, the CDR3 is TGTGCCAGCAGCCAACTCCCTAGCGAGCAGTTCTTC. It encodes CASSQLPSEQFF. The chain combines TRBV3-1 with TRBJ2-1; possible D gene TRBD2, 5 bases. CDR3 size: 12 residues. The germline V gene encodes CDR1 LGHDT and CDR2 YNNKEL (reference sequence). V was shortened by 2 bases and J by 10 bases, with 9 bases between the two germline ends.

This clonotype was picked up many times. The chain is built from TRBV2 and TRBJ2-3; 11 positions match TRBD2. V gave up 0 bases and J gave up 0 bases; unmatched junction bases: 5. There are 18 residues in the CDR3. Looked up from germline, CDR1 is SNHLY and CDR2 is FYNNEI. DNA for the CDR3: TGTGCCAGCAGTGAAGCTCGGACTAGCGGGCCTAGCACAGATACGCAGTATTTT. Translated: CASSEARTSGPSTDTQYF.

This clonotype showed up just a few times. The V and J genes are TRBV13 and TRBJ1-1, with a weak D call TRBD1 (6 bases). CDR1 and CDR2 from the germline V gene are PRHDT and FYEKMQ (reference sequence). The CDR3 consists of 14 residues. V lost 3 bases and J lost 1, with 9 bases in between. The CDR3 here is CASSFQGQNTEAFF. The DNA of the CDR3 is TGTGCCAGCAGCTTCCAGGGACAGAACACTGAAGCTTTCTTT.

This clonotype was detected ten times or more. The rearrangement uses TRBV29-1 and TRBJ1-1, with D possibly being TRBD1 (6 bases). CDR3 length: 15 residues. Germline-derived CDR1 and CDR2 are SQVTM and ANQGSEA. Trimming left V 1 base short and J 2 bases short, with 14 bases between. The CDR3 nucleotides read TGCAGCGTTGAAGCGGGACAATGGGTAAACACTGAAGCTTTCTTT. It encodes CSVEAGQWVNTEAFF.

In its sample, this clonotype was seen many times. The J gene is TRBJ2-3, the V gene TRBV4-1; D is undetermined. V was clipped by 0 bases and J by 2 bases, with 6 bases between them. The CDR3 length is 14 residues. Germline V gives CDR1 MGHRA, CDR2 YSYEKL. As DNA, the CDR3 is TGCGCCAGCAGCCAAGAAGTAAACACAGATACGCAGTATTTT. It specifies CASSQEVNTDTQYF.

The chain is built from TRBV5-1 and TRBJ2-3; 7 bases are a match to TRBD1. After removal of 7 bases from V and 4 bases from J, the junction contained 9 bases not matched to a gene. The CDR3 consists of 14 residues. Germline CDR1 SGHRS, CDR2 YFSETQ. CDR3 bases: TGCGCCAGCGGCCGAGGACAGGCGCCAGATACGCAGTATTTT. This translates into CASGRGQAPDTQYF.

In this sample, this clonotype turned up many times. This rearrangement joins TRBV6-1 to TRBJ2-5; 8 nucleotides align to TRBD2. The germline V gene has CDR1 MNHNS and CDR2 SASEGT. The length of the CDR3 is 13 residues. The junction had 3 bases not matched to a gene; V was cut back by 6 bases and J by 3 bases. The CDR3 sequence: CASSKLAEETQYF. CDR3 bases: TGTGCCAGCAGCAAACTAGCGGAAGAGACCCAGTACTTC.

This clonotype came up many times. The chain couples TRBV6-1 to TRBJ2-1; D is undetermined. The germline V gene encodes CDR1 MNHNS and CDR2 SASEGT. Trimming pared 6 bases from V and 6 bases from J, leaving 15 bases between. This CDR3 is 14 amino acids long. CDR3 loop: CASSPALPPNEQFF. As DNA, the CDR3 is TGTGCCAGCAGCCCAGCCTTACCCCCCAATGAGCAGTTCTTC.